Listed below are T cell receptor beta chains from one sample, sequenced in a study of T-cell memory formation after mild COVID-19. A single record per CDR3 protein comes from TCRdb applying MiXCR to the 5' RACE reads. The table has about 190,000 distinct CDR3 sequences, approximately 20% seen once. The sample consisted of PBMCs or a T cell subset sorted from them (not recorded which). The receptors derive from an adult woman who had mild COVID-19 (a few samples of this study predate the infection). Cell type and time point are not known. Each CDR3 is given without its conserved first and last residue. Not all rows give a size; the values are once, few, many and, for expanded clones, a class.

cdr3_length clone_size j_call v_call cdr3_aa
17 few TRBJ2-3 TRBV20-1 SARDLPNGRLPGVDTQY
13 few TRBJ1-6 TRBV12-3/TRBV12-4 ASRSSVFYNSPLH
11 few TRBJ2-5 TRBV5-1 ASSFGTEETQY
11 few TRBJ2-5 TRBV7-2 ASSHDSQETQY
11 . TRBJ2-2 TRBV20-1 SAPSRLTGELF
12 . TRBJ2-3 TRBV9 ASSVVTPAITQY
15 . TRBJ2-5 TRBV6-5 ASSYLTNDRAVETQY
14 . TRBJ2-7 TRBV24-1 ATSDNAGTGTYEQY
12 . TRBJ1-1 TRBV5-1 ASSEKQGPLEAF
12 many TRBJ2-3 TRBV12-3/TRBV12-4 ASSELAGVDTQY
14 . TRBJ2-1 TRBV10-3 AISDPWRDRLNEQF
12 many TRBJ2-7 TRBV20-1 SASPGLGRGEQY
14 few TRBJ1-3 TRBV25-1 ASSESGGLSGNTIY
11 few TRBJ1-2 TRBV2 ASSEGQGYGYT
13 few TRBJ2-7 TRBV14 ASSQDSWGLYEQY
12 . TRBJ1-2 TRBV30 AWTRQVFGYGYT
12 . TRBJ2-7 TRBV20-1 SASAGVSSYEQY
13 . TRBJ1-6 TRBV19 ASSIPGHNNSPLH
14 . TRBJ2-6 TRBV7-6 ASSAQVLSGANVLT
16 few TRBJ2-2 TRBV7-2 ASSLASLAGGNTGELF
14 few TRBJ2-2 TRBV7-2 ASTPLLAGDTGELF
13 few TRBJ1-4 TRBV29-1 SVGGLGETNEKLF
14 . TRBJ2-1 TRBV7-2 ASSLALAGGHNEQF
12 many TRBJ1-2 TRBV6-6 ASRTGQTNYGYT
13 few TRBJ1-5 TRBV5-1 ASSLGQGLNQPQH
12 . TRBJ2-3 TRBV20-1 SAGGGVVRDTQY
10 few TRBJ2-1 TRBV20-1 SARRGYNEQF
12 few TRBJ2-1 TRBV12-3/TRBV12-4 ASSLGLALLGQF
13 . TRBJ2-1 TRBV15 ATSKRGGTSGSRF
12 . TRBJ1-1 TRBV7-9 ASSLRMANTEAF
14 few TRBJ1-5 TRBV30 AWKTSGTLNNQPQH
21 few TRBJ2-6 TRBV4-3 ASSQEIGFAGVAGFSGANVLT
11 . TRBJ1-5 TRBV5-1 ASSLGSNRPQH
11 . TRBJ2-7 TRBV27 ASSKQGVHEQY
12 few TRBJ1-1 TRBV10-3 AIRRTGGSPEAF
12 . TRBJ2-5 TRBV10-3 AVGIQGLGETQY
10 few TRBJ2-5 TRBV29-1 SVEPNRETQY
12 . TRBJ1-5 TRBV30 AWDRGYSNQPQH
13 many TRBJ2-6 TRBV5-1 ASSLDSSGANVLT